What follows is one TCR beta chain and its context. Measured with immunoSEQ multiplex PCR; TCRdb has only the in-frame clones, and not every one. The sample lists some 49,000 clones, 85% seen once, with just over 20% in the top ten. Germline V gene lookup returns CDR1 LGHNA and CDR2 YNFKEQ. V was cut by 0 bases and J by 0 bases, with 12 bases left in between. CDR3 length: 17 residues. The sample is drawn from a study of OX40 agonist ivuxolimab in advanced cancers. The V gene is TRBV4-2, the J gene TRBJ1-3, with D unresolved. This receptor was taken from an adult with an advanced solid tumor such as melanoma, head and neck, liver or kidney cancer. The material sequenced was CD4+ or CD8+ T cells sorted from blood, taken in a trial of the OX40 agonist ivuxolimab. The CDR3 protein is CASSQDWTVSSGNTIYF. DNA for the CDR3: TGTGCCAGCAGCCAAGATTGGACGGTGAGCTCTGGAAACACCATATATTTT.